The 5 T cell receptor beta chains listed next were all sequenced from one sample in a study of cytomegalovirus exposure and HLA in healthy donors. This PCR relied on a set of 60 Vbeta primers and 13 Jbeta primers. Method: immunoSEQ multiplex PCR; TCRdb's copy keeps in-frame clones and lacks some. The data show 220,000 or so clones, with roughly 75% seen just once and less than 2% held by the top ten. Sequencing input: PBMCs. The receptors come from a woman in her 30s in good health and CMV-seronegative.

V gene TRBV19 combines with J gene TRBJ1-6, with 9 bases lining up with TRBD1. CDR3 length equals 16 residues. From germline, CDR1 is LNHDA and CDR2 SQIVND (reference sequence). V was pared by 6 bases and J by 7 bases, with 10 bases of the junction left unmatched. The DNA of the CDR3 is TGTGCCAGTAGGGCCGCCGCCGGGACAGGGAATTCACCCCTCCACTTT. This sequence encodes CASRAAAGTGNSPLHF.

The V gene is TRBV2, the J gene TRBJ1-5; TRBD1 matches 8 bases. Germline CDR1 reads SNHLY; CDR2 reads FYNNEI. V lost 5 bases, J lost 6 bases, and 9 bases stayed unmatched. There are 15 residues in the CDR3. As DNA, the CDR3 is TGTGCCAGCAGTTACAGGGGGGATCAGGGTCAGCCCCAGCATTTT. This codes for CASSYRGDQGQPQHF. Looking up the rest from reference TRBV2 and TRBJ1-5 gives the full variable domain: EPEVTQTPSHQVTQMGQEVILRCVPISNHLYFYWYRQILGQKVEFLVSFYNNEISEKSEIFDDQFSVERPDGSNFTLKIRSTKLEDSAMYFCASSYRGDQGQPQHFGDGTRLSIL.

This chain links TRBV11-2 with TRBJ1-3; TRBD1 is a possible D gene (6 bases). The CDR3 spans 15 residues. V lost 5 bases to trimming and J lost 4 bases, with 15 bases between them. Looked up from germline, CDR1 is SGHAT and CDR2 is FQNNGV. The chain's CDR3 is CASSPDRTRGNTIYF. The CDR3 nucleotides read TGTGCCAGCAGCCCAGACAGGACACGGGGAAACACCATATATTTT. Based on the CDR3 plus reference TRBV11-2 and TRBJ1-3, the full variable domain is EAGVAQSPRYKIIEKRQSVAFWCNPISGHATLYWYQQILGQGPKLLIQFQNNGVVDDSQLPKDRFSAERLKGVDSTLKIQPAKLEDSAVYLCASSPDRTRGNTIYFGEGSWLTVV.

The chain couples TRBV27 to TRBJ2-7; 9 nucleotides agree with TRBD1. J gave up 4 bases and V 8 bases, and 9 bases lay outside the gene matches. This CDR3 contains 14 residues. The germline gives CDR1 MNHEY, CDR2 SMNVEV (reference sequence). CDR3 DNA sequence: TGTGCCAGCGGTTCCGGGACAGGGTTGTACGAGCAGTACTTC. Its protein product is CASGSGTGLYEQYF.

The DNA for the CDR3 is TGCAGCTATTTGGCGGAGAGCACAGATACGCAGTATTTT. Translated, it gives CSYLAESTDTQYF. The chain links TRBV29-1 to TRBJ2-3; D gene uncertain. Germline CDR1 is SQVTM and CDR2 is ANQGSEA. This CDR3 is built from 13 residues. Trimming pared 8 bases from V and 0 bases from J, leaving 12 bases between.